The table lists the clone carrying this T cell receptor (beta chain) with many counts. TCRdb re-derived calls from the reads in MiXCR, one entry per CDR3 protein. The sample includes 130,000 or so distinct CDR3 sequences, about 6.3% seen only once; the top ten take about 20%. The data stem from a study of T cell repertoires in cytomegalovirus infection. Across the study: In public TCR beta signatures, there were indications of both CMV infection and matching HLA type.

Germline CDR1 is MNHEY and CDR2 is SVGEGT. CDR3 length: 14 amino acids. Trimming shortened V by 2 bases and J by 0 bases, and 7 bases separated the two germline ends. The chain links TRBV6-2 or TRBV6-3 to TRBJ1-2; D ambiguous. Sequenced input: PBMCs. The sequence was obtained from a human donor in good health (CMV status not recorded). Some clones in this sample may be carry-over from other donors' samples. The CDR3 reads CASSYALANYGYTF. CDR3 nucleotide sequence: TGTGCCAGCAGTTACGCATTAGCTAACTATGGCTACACCTTC.